The T cell receptor beta chain described here comes from a study of regulatory T cells in long-lasting Graves disease. Combining iRepertoire HTBI primers with Arm-PCR of CDR3 regions, the authors built TCR beta libraries. TCRdb fed the multiplex PCR reads into MiXCR, producing one record per CDR3 protein. The sample consists of approximately 690,000 distinct CDR3 sequences, 25% to 35% of them appearing once. Time point in this sample: persistent/refractory GD, antithyroid drugs over 5 years with positive TRAb. PBMCs were the source of the RNA used for TCR sequencing. The diagnosis of Graves' disease used American Thyroid Association guidelines. The sample was peripheral blood mononuclear cells (PBMCs), taken when the disease was refractory, from a patient treated with antithyroid drugs. This clonotype was obtained from a female donor with Graves disease.

CDR3 in DNA: TGTGCCAGTAGTATCCGGCGGGAGGTCTACAATGAGCAGTTCTTC. Protein product: CASSIRREVYNEQFF. The chain couples TRBV19 to TRBJ2-1; TRBD2 matches at 8 bases. This CDR3 has 15 amino acids. From germline, CDR1 is LNHDA and CDR2 SQIVND (reference sequence). Losses at the gene ends were 3 bases for V and 3 bases for J; bases not matched to a gene: 4.